This T cell receptor (beta chain) was found in a study of cytomegalovirus exposure and HLA in healthy donors. CDR3 size: 14 residues. Germline-derived CDR1 and CDR2 are LNHDA and SQIVND (reference sequence). V lost 3 bases and J 5 bases, leaving 13 bases between the germline ends. The PCR contained 60 Vbeta and 13 Jbeta primers. TCRdb keeps only in-frame clones here, not all; method: immunoSEQ multiplex PCR. The sample records 210,000 or so clones, under 90% being singletons. The chain uses TRBV19 and TRBJ2-5, with D maybe TRBD1 (6 bases). Sample: PBMCs. The sequence derives from a human donor in good health. The DNA for the CDR3 is TGTGCCAGTAGTATTCAGGGGCTGGCGGAGACCCAGTACTTC. It encodes CASSIQGLAETQYF.